A single T cell receptor (beta chain) is shown here with its context. Antigen unknown. The table came from immunoSEQ multiplex PCR; TCRdb's copy has only in-frame clones and leaves some out. The profile shows over 40,000 clones, about 88% of them singletons. Per the germline V gene, CDR1 is SGHNT and CDR2 is YYREEE (reference sequence). The CDR3 length is 16 residues. J lost 5 bases, V lost 4 bases, and 13 bases had no gene match. These data belong to a study of T cells in localized non-small cell lung cancer. Study-level findings and limits: Turning up in adjacent lung were a median approximately 57 of the top 100 tumor clones.

This receptor was taken from a woman aged 18 to 50 with stage III lung adenocarcinoma. The genes are TRBV5-4 and TRBJ2-5; 8 bases are shared with TRBD2. The sequencing used peripheral blood, collected before any cancer treatment. CDR3: CASSISGGARAETQYF. The CDR3 region has the DNA TGTGCCAGCAGCATCAGCGGGGGAGCTCGGGCGGAGACCCAGTACTTC.